The subject of this entry is one T cell receptor beta chain. This clone's antigen is unknown. No quality values exist for individual bases; no much larger clone is one base distant. The CDR3 has 19 amino acids, counting the end cysteine and phenylalanine. The entry retains the CDR3 DNA only, 57 bases that are in frame from base 1. From V the trimming removes 0 bases and from J it removes 2 bases, while the gene matches leave 12 bases of the junction unaccounted for. CDR1 LNHDA and CDR2 SQIVND were looked up in the germline V gene (reference sequence). The collaborating institutions used their own protocols to collect whole blood in K2EDTA tubes. For TCRbeta analysis, collaborators shipped samples in one of three forms: frozen whole blood, isolated PBMCs, or DNA extracted from either of those sample types. These data come from a study of blood T cell repertoires in COVID-19 (dated by TCRdb to between 2020 and 2021). General notes on the study: The collaborator samples originated in the United States, Italy and Spain and spanned the acute and convalescent phases of COVID-19. The material from the prospective study consisted of cDNA or gDNA derived from T cells, B-cell-depleted T cells, or PBMCs. Subjects who had been exposed to COVID-19, were actively infected with it, or had recovered from it provided the deeply sampled blood TCRbeta repertoires that made up the dataset. A freely available public database, intended as a resource for researchers studying the immune response to SARS-CoV-2, is where the repertoires were released. The samples were drawn from the first 160 participants of the ongoing ImmuneRACE study and from under 1,500 subjects provided by 6 global collaborators. Sample metadata almost always included a de-identified subject ID, COVID-19 status, age in years and sex. Where available, HLA class I and class II types were taken from metadata supplied by the sample provider and were not determined by assay-based typing. On the study overall, not on this receptor specifically: The quantity of clinical and demographic metadata differed by source and by participant and was supplied without curation.

TCRbeta CDR3 regions were amplified from genomic DNA using the immunoSEQ Assay, a bias-controlled multiplex PCR. In the paper's pipeline: The number of nucleated cells in each sample was estimated by amplification of reference gene primers within the assay. To quantify the absolute abundance of each unique TCRbeta CDR3 rearrangement, sequence reads were collapsed and filtered. Productive Simpson clonality was computed per sample as the square root of Simpson's diversity index over productive rearrangements. Held by TCRdb, this immuneACCESS table contains in-frame sequences only and omits some clones. Under half of the omission traces to an unresolved V gene where checked; the cause of the rest is unknown. D and trimming were read from the DNA, whereas the V and J calls and clone size are those reported in that table. A total of 180,000 or so clones appear in this sample, around 83% of them only once. The ten largest clones add up to about 0.95% of the sample.

Sequencing was carried out using peripheral blood. The sequence came from a man in his late teens or twenties with acute or convalescent COVID-19. The chain joins TRBV19 to TRBJ2-3, with 9 bases in between that match TRBD2. The sequenced DNA is TGTGCCAGTAGTATAGATCTTTGGGCTAGCGGGGCCATCACAGATACGCAGTATTTT. This encodes CASSIDLWASGAITDTQYF.